The 6 T cell receptor beta chains given below trace back to one sample, sequenced in a study of T cell responses to AZD1222 COVID-19 vaccine. TCRdb keeps only in-frame clones here, not all; method: immunoSEQ multiplex PCR. The sample yields some 92,000 clones, over 75% seen once. Sequenced here: peripheral blood, sampled on day 0 of AZD1222 vaccination. These TCRs come from an adult in good health.

The V gene is TRBV28, the J gene TRBJ2-6; 8 bases fit TRBD2. The CDR3 runs to 18 residues. The ends lost 3 bases at V and 0 bases at J; junction bases unmatched: 7. Per germline, CDR1 MDHEN and CDR2 SYDVKM. The CDR3 loop reads CASSFPGSGSSGANVLTF. The CDR3 DNA reads as TGTGCCAGCAGTTTCCCGGGAAGCGGGAGCTCTGGGGCCAACGTCCTGACTTTC.

The V and J genes are TRBV7-9 and TRBJ2-1; 9 bases line up with TRBD1. The CDR3 is made up of 14 amino acids. V shed 4 bases, J shed 6 bases, and the junction held 4 bases outside the gene matches. Germline V CDR1 and CDR2: SEHNR, FQNEAQ (reference sequence). CDR3 in amino acids: CASSSGQGVNEQFF. In DNA, the CDR3 is TGTGCCAGCAGCTCGGGACAGGGTGTCAATGAGCAGTTCTTC.

This clone was found once. The chain recombines TRBV5-4 with TRBJ2-1; 10 bases fit TRBD2. V was pared by 2 bases and J by 4 bases, with 3 bases of the junction left unmatched. This CDR3 has 15 residues. Per the germline V gene, CDR1 is SGHNT and CDR2 is YYREEE (reference sequence). In DNA, the CDR3 is TGTGCCAGCAGCTTTACTAGCGGGGCATACAATGAGCAGTTCTTC. It is translated as CASSFTSGAYNEQFF.

This chain connects TRBV20-1 to TRBJ2-7; D is uncertain. The CDR3 is 14 residues long. V lost 3 bases, J lost 5 bases, and 17 bases lay in between. CDR1 is DFQATT and CDR2 is SNEGSKA in the germline V gene (reference sequence). The CDR3 bases are TGCAGTGCTAGTAAATTCACGTCGGCGGACGAGCAGTACTTC. Translated: CSASKFTSADEQYF.

V gene TRBV9 combines with J gene TRBJ1-2; 7 nucleotides agree with TRBD1. The CDR3 runs 15 residues. The ends lost 0 bases at V and 2 bases at J; junction bases unmatched: 4. Germline V gene data show CDR1 as SGDLS and CDR2 as YYNGEE. The CDR3 loop reads CASSVAPGGNYGYTF. The CDR3 DNA sequence: TGTGCCAGCAGCGTAGCGCCAGGGGGGAACTATGGCTACACCTTC.

The chain recombines TRBV28 with TRBJ2-4, with a tentative D call TRBD2 (6 bases). Trimming took 6 bases from V and 1 from J, leaving 22 bases between them. The CDR3 totals 18 residues. The germline CDR1 and CDR2 sequences are MDHEN and SYDVKM. CDR3: CASRQKSLREDAKNIQYF. In nucleotides, the CDR3 is TGTGCCAGCAGACAAAAATCTCTGAGGGAGGATGCCAAAAACATTCAGTACTTC.